This TCR beta chain was recovered during a study of cytomegalovirus exposure and HLA in healthy donors. For the study at large: A data release that came early held approximately 92 million unique TCRs from HLA-typed donors.

The PCR was carried out with 60 Vbeta primers and 13 Jbeta primers. Data came from immunoSEQ multiplex PCR; TCRdb stores just in-frame clones and leaves some out. The sample includes under 200,000 clones, about three quarters of them seen just once. As for this clone: The antigen remains undetermined.

Regarding the study as a whole: A later look showed TCR association rates differing by HLA locus, highest for DRB1 and lowest for HLA-C.

V was shortened by 4 bases and J by 0 bases, with 10 bases between the two germline ends. This CDR3 has 14 amino acids. The germline CDR1 and CDR2 sequences are SGHTS and YDEGEE. The source is a woman aged 35 to 49 in good health and CMV-seropositive. The sample consisted of PBMCs. The gene calls are TRBV5-8 and TRBJ1-2, with TRBD1 as a possible D gene (5 bases). CDR3 sequence: CASSLTAPNYGYTF. The CDR3 DNA sequence: TGTGCCAGCAGCCTGACAGCCCCTAACTATGGCTACACCTTC. Full variable domain (remainder filled in from reference TRBV5-8 and TRBJ1-2): EAGVTQSPTHLIKTRGQQATLRCSPISGHTSVYWYQQALGLGLQFLLWYDEGEERNRGNFPPRFSGRQFPNYSSELNVNALELEDSALYLCASSLTAPNYGYTFGSGTRLTVV.